This is a list of T cell receptor beta chains from one sample in a study of T-cell reconstitution after alpha-beta-depleted transplantation in children. TCRdb re-called the PCR reads with MiXCR, one entry per CDR3 protein. Of 500,000 to 650,000 distinct CDR3 sequences in the sample, 10% to 15% were seen once. The sequencing here drew on PBMCs, mostly from graft donor cells, taken 360 days after TCRalphabeta/CD19-depleted stem cell transplant. The receptors were gathered from a male patient younger than 18 who had a stem cell transplant for acute myeloid leukemia, so the T cells may come from the graft donor. Each CDR3 is given with its conserved first and last residue.

TRBV7-9 | CASSLELAPGANYEQYF
TRBV6-2/TRBV6-3 | CASGREAIYEQYF
TRBV24-1 | CAASDGTGTVAVYEQYF
TRBV20-1 | CSAPVLAGVYNERFF
TRBV7-9 | CASSLSYPRRYEQYF
TRBV4-2 | CASSQASSGQTYEQYF
TRBV5-1 | CASSTIGTGLYNEQFF
TRBV6-2/TRBV6-3 | CASSFPEDPLNTGELFF
TRBV2 | CASSATGPYF
TRBV4-3 | CASSQENRNYGYTF
TRBV20-1 | CSARDSDRGYGYTF
TRBV6-5 | CASSYSISSLDADTQYF
TRBV20-1 | CSARGQGGTDTQYF
TRBV4-3 | CASSQDSRLAGAGETQYF
TRBV27 | CASSPGTSGSGETQYF
TRBV20-1 | CSAHYVQETQYF
TRBV7-2 | CASSLGRVYGETQYF
TRBV12-3/TRBV12-4 | CASSFRTDPLNTGELFF
TRBV5-1 | CASSLVLWTSTDTQYF
TRBV2 | CASSHIRDGSYEQYF
TRBV9 | CASSFRPRDPNEQFF
TRBV9 | CASSVVSSGRDEQYF
TRBV12-3/TRBV12-4 | CASTQGGRFYNEQFF
TRBV7-8 | CASSPRTSGYYNEQFF
TRBV7-3 | CASSLIAGSVIWGRSSYEQYF
TRBV29-1 | CSVEGEGQAQYF
TRBV4-3 | CASSHDRVSNQPQHF
TRBV20-1 | CSATRGTNEQFF
TRBV29-1 | CSVDEDSGSSYEQYF
TRBV29-1 | CSVDFHYDLLNAEAFF
TRBV20-1 | CSARDRSWKPQHF
TRBV3-1 | CASSHRTQILESYNEQFF
TRBV29-1 | CSVETEYEQYF
TRBV11-1 | CASSLATIRDYLYNEQFF
TRBV28 | CASSFPGLAKNSGANVLTF
TRBV12-3/TRBV12-4 | CASSLGDFLAKNIQYF
TRBV5-1 | CASSLAVVEVTNEKLFF
TRBV12-3/TRBV12-4 | CASSPPFSEQFF